One and the same sample provided the 28 T cell receptor beta chains below, sequenced in a study of shared clonotypes between healthy human individuals. Some clones are missing from TCRdb's copy, which holds only in-frame ones; the method was immunoSEQ multiplex PCR. The table lists over 2 million clones, around 93% of them singletons. Sequenced input: naive CD4+ T cells from PBMCs. The subset here: CD45RA+ positively selected. The origin of the receptors is a man aged 18 to 29 in good health. Some clones in this sample may be carry-over from other donors' samples.

The chain joins TRBV9 to TRBJ2-3; no clear D gene. This CDR3 spans 14 amino acids. V dropped 5 bases and J dropped 2 bases, with 12 bases sitting between them. Germline CDR1 and CDR2: SGDLS and YYNGEE. The CDR3 bases are TGTGCCAGCAGACCTAGGGAAAACACAGATACGCAGTATTTT. Translating it yields CASRPRENTDTQYF.

The chain combines TRBV4-1 with TRBJ1-5, with 8 bases identical to TRBD1. Looked up from germline, CDR1 is MGHRA and CDR2 is YSYEKL. The CDR3 has 15 residues. V lost 3 bases, J lost 3 bases, and 4 bases stayed unmatched. The CDR3 nucleotides read TGCGCCAGCAGCCACCCGGACAGGGACAATCAGCCCCAGCATTTT. It yields the protein CASSHPDRDNQPQHF.

This sequence joins TRBV5-6 and TRBJ2-7; TRBD1 matches at 7 bases. The CDR3 length is 16 residues. Germline lookup yields CDR1 SGHDT and CDR2 YYEEEE. V gave up 1 base and J gave up 6 bases; unmatched junction bases: 13. CDR3 in DNA: TGTGCCAGCAGCTTGTTCAGTTCGGCAGGGGGTGGCGAGCAGTACTTC. Its translation: CASSLFSSAGGGEQYF.

This rearrangement joins TRBV27 to TRBJ1-2; 11 bases agree with TRBD1. The trim removed 6 bases at V and 8 bases at J, leaving 11 bases unmatched. The CDR3 runs to 15 residues. Germline-derived CDR1 and CDR2 are MNHEY and SMNVEV (reference sequence). Here the CDR3 reads CASRATGTGGDGYTF. The CDR3 DNA sequence: TGTGCCAGCAGGGCCACCGGGACAGGGGGTGACGGCTACACCTTC.

Of note for this clone: Other DNA variants within this sample encode the same CDR3. V gene TRBV29-1 combines with J gene TRBJ2-7; 9 bases map to TRBD1. Germline V gene data show CDR1 as SQVTM and CDR2 as ANQGSEA. Unmatched junction bases numbered 2, after V lost 7 bases and J lost 1 base. This CDR3 region has 12 residues. CDR3 region: CSGGTGSYEQYF. The DNA of the CDR3 is TGCAGCGGGGGGACAGGGTCCTACGAGCAGTACTTC.

This clone was counted once. This chain links TRBV29-1 with TRBJ2-3; D is unresolved. Trimming took off 6 bases at V and 0 bases at J, with 13 bases between the two ends. CDR3 length equals 14 residues. Germline values: CDR1 SQVTM, CDR2 ANQGSEA. The CDR3 sequence is CSVSDGTSTDTQYF. CDR3 DNA: TGCAGCGTCTCGGACGGAACTAGCACAGATACGCAGTATTTT.

This chain uses TRBV5-4 with TRBJ2-1; the match to TRBD2 covers 9 bases. In germline, CDR1 is SGHNT, CDR2 YYREEE (reference sequence). The ends lost 5 bases at V and 13 bases at J; junction bases unmatched: 13. The CDR3 runs 14 residues. CDR3 sequence (DNA): TGTGCCAGCAGTCTCCCTAGCGGGGCCCCCCCCCAGTTCTTC. This sequence encodes CASSLPSGAPPQFF.

The chain couples TRBV27 to TRBJ2-7, with D perhaps matching TRBD1 (6 bases). Trimming pared 0 bases from V and 5 bases from J, leaving 8 bases between. The germline CDR1 and CDR2 sequences are MNHEY and SMNVEV (reference sequence). The CDR3 has 13 residues. CDR3 in DNA: TGTGCCAGCAGTTTATCGACAGGCGACGAGCAGTACTTC. Translated, it gives CASSLSTGDEQYF.

The rearrangement uses TRBV5-1 and TRBJ2-7; 7 bases match TRBD1. The J segment lost 6 bases and the V segment lost 4 bases, leaving 7 bases of the junction unmatched. This CDR3 region has 13 residues. From germline, CDR1 is SGHRS and CDR2 YFSETQ. The CDR3 sequence is CASSGDRVAEQYF. CDR3 coding DNA: TGCGCCAGCAGCGGAGACAGGGTGGCCGAGCAGTACTTC.

V gene TRBV9 combines with J gene TRBJ2-5, with a weak D call TRBD2 (6 bases). The CDR3 has 15 residues. Looked up from germline, CDR1 is SGDLS and CDR2 is YYNGEE. Trimming took off 0 bases at V and 5 bases at J, with 14 bases between the two ends. CDR3 in amino acids: CASSVGAGPGETQYF. The DNA of the CDR3 is TGTGCCAGCAGCGTAGGGGCGGGACCAGGGGAGACCCAGTACTTC. Using reference TRBV9 and TRBJ2-5 for the parts outside the CDR3, the full variable domain is DSGVTQTPKHLITATGQRVTLRCSPRSGDLSVYWYQQSLDQGLQFLIQYYNGEERAKGNILERFSAQQFPDLHSELNLSSLELGDSALYFCASSVGAGPGETQYFGPGTRLLVL.

The count of this clone is one. This chain joins TRBV7-9 and TRBJ1-2, with TRBD1 as a possible D gene (6 bases). The ends were cut back, 5 bases at V and 3 bases at J, with 13 bases in the middle. Germline assignment: CDR1 SEHNR and CDR2 FQNEAQ (reference sequence). This CDR3 is 14 amino acids long. The CDR3 DNA follows: TGTGCCAGCAGCAAACAGGGTGTTGACTATGGCTACACCTTC. Translating it yields CASSKQGVDYGYTF.

In this sample, this clone turned up once. This same CDR3 is encoded by further DNA sequences in the sample. The chain couples TRBV5-1 to TRBJ1-2, with 8 nucleotides matching TRBD1. V lost 4 bases, J lost 4 bases, and 6 bases stayed unmatched. This CDR3 region has 14 residues. Germline values: CDR1 SGHRS, CDR2 YFSETQ. CDR3 sequence reads: CASSTTGGSYGYTF. CDR3 bases: TGCGCCAGCAGCACAACAGGGGGAAGCTATGGCTACACCTTC.

The V and J genes are TRBV6-1 and TRBJ2-7, with TRBD1 matching 8 bases. Germline CDR1 is MNHNS and CDR2 is SASEGT. The CDR3 is 15 residues long. Trimming took 7 bases from V and 3 from J; bases not matched to a gene: 11. The CDR3 DNA reads TGTGCCAGCACCCCCCAGGGGGCGCGTGGCTACGAGCAGTACTTC. It yields the protein CASTPQGARGYEQYF.

This clone was seen only a few times. Other nucleotide sequences in the sample specify the same CDR3. This sequence joins TRBV19 and TRBJ2-1; D gene uncertain. The germline CDR1 and CDR2 sequences are LNHDA and SQIVND (reference sequence). Trimming left V 3 bases short and J 3 bases short, with 0 bases between. There are 11 residues in the CDR3. CDR3 residues: CASSIYNEQFF. The CDR3 region has the DNA TGTGCCAGTAGTATCTACAATGAGCAGTTCTTC.

This clone was counted a single time. The V gene is TRBV30, the J gene TRBJ2-7; 9 bases are a match to TRBD2. Germline assignment: CDR1 GTSNPN and CDR2 SVGIG (reference sequence). This CDR3 comprises 13 residues. With 4 bases clipped from V and 5 bases from J, the junction kept 6 bases outside the gene matches. In nucleotides, the CDR3 is TGTGCCTGGACAGCGGGAGGTCCCCACGAGCAGTACTTC. Translated, it gives CAWTAGGPHEQYF. The entire variable domain, with the rest obtained from reference TRBV30 and TRBJ2-7, is as follows: SQTIHQWPATLVQPVGSPLSLECTVEGTSNPNLYWYRQAAGRGLQLLFYSVGIGQISSEVPQNLSASRPQDRQFILSSKKLLLSDSGFYLCAWTAGGPHEQYFGPGTRLTVT.

The chain combines TRBV6-5 with TRBJ2-1, with D possibly being TRBD1 (6 bases). This CDR3 comprises 13 residues. V lost 5 bases and J 8 bases, leaving 13 bases between the germline ends. In germline, CDR1 is MNHEY, CDR2 SVGAGI. The CDR3 sequence is CASSPRQAYEQFF. The CDR3 nucleotides are TGTGCCAGCAGTCCGAGACAGGCCTATGAGCAGTTCTTC.

Regarding this clone: Other DNA sequences in this sample translate to the same CDR3. The V and J genes are TRBV18 and TRBJ1-1; D call uncertain. V was cut by 2 bases and J by 1 base, with 5 bases left in between. The germline V gene has CDR1 KGHSH and CDR2 LQKENI. The CDR3 contains 13 residues. The CDR3 DNA reads as TGTGCCAGCTCACCAGGGCAGAACACTGAAGCTTTCTTT. Translating it yields CASSPGQNTEAFF.

The V and J genes are TRBV7-3 and TRBJ2-1, with D tentatively TRBD2 (5 bases). CDR1 SGHTA and CDR2 FQGTGA come from the germline V gene. This CDR3 is built from 16 residues. Trimming left V 0 bases short and J 7 bases short, with 16 bases between. The CDR3 DNA reads as TGTGCCAGCAGCTTAACCGTTGGAGCCCGGGGTAATGAGCAGTTCTTC. Protein sequence: CASSLTVGARGNEQFF.

In nucleotides, the CDR3 is TGTGCCAGCAGCTTGAACGCCTTGCGGGAGACCCAGTACTTC. Translated: CASSLNALRETQYF. The chain employs TRBV5-5 and TRBJ2-5; D call uncertain. V lost 1 base to trimming and J lost 5 bases, with 12 bases between them. The CDR3 sequence is 14 residues long. The V gene's germline CDR1 is SGHKS and CDR2 YYEKEE (reference sequence).

A note on this clone: The sample carries other DNA sequences with the same CDR3. The chain carries TRBV5-1 and TRBJ2-2; 11 nucleotides match TRBD1. This CDR3 is built from 16 residues. Germline V gene lookup returns CDR1 SGHRS and CDR2 YFSETQ. V gave up 4 bases and J gave up 5 bases; unmatched junction bases: 7. The CDR3 DNA reads TGCGCCAGCAGCCCTGGGACAGGGGGATTGACCGGGGAGCTGTTTTTT. Its translation is CASSPGTGGLTGELFF. Drawing the rest from reference TRBV5-1 and TRBJ2-2, the complete variable domain is KAGVTQTPRYLIKTRGQQVTLSCSPISGHRSVSWYQQTPGQGLQFLFEYFSETQRNKGNFPGRFSGRQFSNSRSEMNVSTLELGDSALYLCASSPGTGGLTGELFFGEGSRLTVL.

Notes on this clone: The same CDR3 arises from other DNA sequences in this sample as well. V is TRBV18 and J is TRBJ2-5; the D call may be TRBD1 or TRBD2 (5 bases each). Germline loops: CDR1 KGHSH, CDR2 LQKENI. V shed 3 bases and J shed 4 bases, with 6 bases lying between them. This CDR3 is 12 amino acids long. CDR3 region: CASSPGGETQYF. CDR3 in DNA: TGTGCCAGCTCACCTGGGGGAGAGACCCAGTACTTC.

This chain connects TRBV6-6 to TRBJ2-5; the D is unclear. The CDR3 runs 16 residues. In germline, CDR1 is MNHNY, CDR2 SVGAGI (reference sequence). V shed 0 bases and J shed 1 base, with 12 bases lying between them. CDR3 protein: CASSYSVNGPQETQYF. CDR3 DNA: TGTGCCAGCAGTTACTCGGTTAACGGACCCCAAGAGACCCAGTACTTC.

Of note for this clone: The sample holds other DNA sequences that translate to the same CDR3. The chain joins TRBV30 to TRBJ2-7; 7 bases line up with TRBD2. J gave up 0 bases and V 4 bases, and 0 bases lay outside the gene matches. The CDR3 sequence is 12 residues long. From germline, CDR1 is GTSNPN and CDR2 SVGIG (reference sequence). CDR3 nucleotide sequence: TGTGCCTGGACTAGCGGCTCCTACGAGCAGTACTTC. Its protein product is CAWTSGSYEQYF. Using reference TRBV30 and TRBJ2-7 for the parts outside the CDR3, the full variable domain is SQTIHQWPATLVQPVGSPLSLECTVEGTSNPNLYWYRQAAGRGLQLLFYSVGIGQISSEVPQNLSASRPQDRQFILSSKKLLLSDSGFYLCAWTSGSYEQYFGPGTRLTVT.

Here the CDR3 DNA reads TGCGCCAGCAGTCACCCCCGTAGGCTGAACACTGAAGCTTTCTTT. Amino acid sequence: CASSHPRRLNTEAFF. The chain joins TRBV23-1 to TRBJ1-1; D call uncertain. TRBV23-1 is known as an ORF, though its function is uncertain. The CDR3 runs to 15 residues. Trimming removed 3 bases from V and 0 bases from J, with 11 bases in between.

The gene calls are TRBV5-4 and TRBJ1-2; D call uncertain. Trimming cost V 3 bases and J 3 bases, with 6 bases left between them. There are 12 residues in the CDR3. Germline V lookup: CDR1 SGHNT, CDR2 YYREEE (reference sequence). CDR3 loop: CASSSPDYGYTF. The CDR3 DNA sequence: TGTGCCAGCAGCTCCCCAGACTATGGCTACACCTTC.

The chain employs TRBV19 and TRBJ2-3; D is unresolved. The CDR3 is made up of 12 amino acids. V dropped 3 bases and J dropped 7 bases, with 8 bases sitting between them. Looked up from germline, CDR1 is LNHDA and CDR2 is SQIVND (reference sequence). This CDR3 is CASSIERNTQYF. The CDR3 coding sequence is TGTGCCAGTAGTATTGAGAGAAATACGCAGTATTTT.

J is TRBJ2-5 and V is TRBV4-3; D is possibly TRBD1 (5 bases). The V end was cut by 0 bases, the J end by 5 bases, with 13 bases between. The CDR3 totals 15 residues. The germline CDR1 and CDR2 sequences are LGHNA and YSLEER. The CDR3 sequence: CASSQDMAGWETQYF. Written as DNA, the CDR3 is TGCGCCAGCAGCCAAGATATGGCAGGGTGGGAGACCCAGTACTTC.

The chain uses TRBV19 and TRBJ1-1, with 9 nucleotides matching TRBD1. After removal of 5 bases from V and 5 bases from J, the junction contained 9 bases not matched to a gene. This CDR3 is 15 amino acids long. CDR1 and CDR2 from the germline V gene are LNHDA and SQIVND (reference sequence). CDR3 sequence (DNA): TGTGCCAGTAGTGTAACAGGGGGCGCGGGGACTGAAGCTTTCTTT. This codes for CASSVTGGAGTEAFF.